This T cell receptor (beta chain) was profiled in a study of cytomegalovirus exposure and HLA in healthy donors. Each donor's status was that of a healthy bone marrow donor. Turning to this clone: The antigen remains unidentified.

Study observations and caveats: Later analysis showed most CMV-associated TCR beta chains appearing HLA-restricted.

The PCR employed 60 Vbeta primers together with 13 Jbeta primers. TCRdb's copy holds only in-frame clones and misses some; the assay was immunoSEQ multiplex PCR. The specimen's table records tens of thousands of clones. The germline V gene encodes CDR1 SGHDN and CDR2 FVKESK. J was trimmed by 5 bases and V by 2 bases; bases with no gene match: 6. The CDR3 has 15 residues. Sequenced: PBMCs. The gene calls are TRBV14 and TRBJ1-2; 9 nucleotides line up with TRBD1. The TCR comes from a boy between 5 and 17 years old in good health and CMV-seronegative. CDR3 residues: CASSQLTGGWYGYTF. The CDR3 nucleotides read TGTGCCAGCAGCCAACTCACAGGGGGCTGGTATGGCTACACCTTC.